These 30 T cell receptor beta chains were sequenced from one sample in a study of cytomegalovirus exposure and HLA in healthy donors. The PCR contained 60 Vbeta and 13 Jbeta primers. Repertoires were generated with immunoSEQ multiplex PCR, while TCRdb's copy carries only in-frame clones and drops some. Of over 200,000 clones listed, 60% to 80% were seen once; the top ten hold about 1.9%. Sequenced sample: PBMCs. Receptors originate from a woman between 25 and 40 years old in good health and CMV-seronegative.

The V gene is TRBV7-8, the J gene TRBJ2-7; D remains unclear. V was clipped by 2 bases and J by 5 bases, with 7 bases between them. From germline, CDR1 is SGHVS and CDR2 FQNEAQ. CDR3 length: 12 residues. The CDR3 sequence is CASSLSIDEQYF. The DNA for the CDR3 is TGTGCCAGCAGCTTAAGCATCGACGAGCAGTACTTC.

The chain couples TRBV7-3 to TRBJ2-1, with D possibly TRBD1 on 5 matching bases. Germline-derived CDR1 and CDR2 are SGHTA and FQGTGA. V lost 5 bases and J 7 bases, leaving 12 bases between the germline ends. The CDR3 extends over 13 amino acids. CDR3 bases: TGTGCCAGCAGCCTCCCAAACAGGAATGAGCAGTTCTTC. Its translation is CASSLPNRNEQFF. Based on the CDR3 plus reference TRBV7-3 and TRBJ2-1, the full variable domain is GAGVSQTPSNKVTEKGKYVELRCDPISGHTALYWYRQSLGQGPEFLIYFQGTGAADDSGLPNDRFFAVRPEGSVSTLKIQRTERGDSAVYLCASSLPNRNEQFFGPGTRLTVL.

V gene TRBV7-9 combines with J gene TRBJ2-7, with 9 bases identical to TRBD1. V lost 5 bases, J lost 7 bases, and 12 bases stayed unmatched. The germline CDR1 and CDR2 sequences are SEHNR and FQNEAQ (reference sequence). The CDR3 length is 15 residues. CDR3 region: CASSRETGGLSEQYF. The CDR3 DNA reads TGTGCCAGCAGCCGGGAGACAGGGGGTCTGAGTGAGCAGTACTTC.

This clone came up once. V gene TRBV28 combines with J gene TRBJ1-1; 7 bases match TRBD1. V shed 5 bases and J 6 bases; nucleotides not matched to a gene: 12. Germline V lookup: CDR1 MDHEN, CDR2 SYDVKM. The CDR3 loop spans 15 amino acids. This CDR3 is CASSPTGLGRSEAFF. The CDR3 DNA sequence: TGTGCCAGCAGTCCGACAGGGTTGGGCCGTTCTGAAGCTTTCTTT.

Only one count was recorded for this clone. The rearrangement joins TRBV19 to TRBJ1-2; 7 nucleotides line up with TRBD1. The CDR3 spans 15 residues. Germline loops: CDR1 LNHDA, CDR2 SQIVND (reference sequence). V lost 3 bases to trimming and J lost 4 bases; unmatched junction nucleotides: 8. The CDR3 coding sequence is TGTGCCAGTAGTATGGTGAGGGGACAGACCTATGGCTACACCTTC. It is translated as CASSMVRGQTYGYTF. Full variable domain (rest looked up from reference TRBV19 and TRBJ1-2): DGGITQSPKYLFRKEGQNVTLSCEQNLNHDAMYWYRQDPGQGLRLIYYSQIVNDFQKGDIAEGYSVSREKKESFPLTVTSAQKNPTAFYLCASSMVRGQTYGYTFGSGTRLTVV.

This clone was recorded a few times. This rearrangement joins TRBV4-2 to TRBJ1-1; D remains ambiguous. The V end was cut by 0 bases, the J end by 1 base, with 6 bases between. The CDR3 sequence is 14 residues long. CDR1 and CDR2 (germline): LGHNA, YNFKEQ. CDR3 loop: CASSQETGNTEAFF. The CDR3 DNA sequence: TGTGCCAGCAGCCAAGAAACCGGGAACACTGAAGCTTTCTTT.

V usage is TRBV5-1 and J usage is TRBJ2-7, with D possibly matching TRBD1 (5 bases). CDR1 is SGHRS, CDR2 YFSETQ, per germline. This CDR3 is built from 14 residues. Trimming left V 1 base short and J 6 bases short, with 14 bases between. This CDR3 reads CASSLNVGQGEQYF. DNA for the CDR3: TGCGCCAGCAGCTTGAATGTCGGGCAGGGCGAGCAGTACTTC.

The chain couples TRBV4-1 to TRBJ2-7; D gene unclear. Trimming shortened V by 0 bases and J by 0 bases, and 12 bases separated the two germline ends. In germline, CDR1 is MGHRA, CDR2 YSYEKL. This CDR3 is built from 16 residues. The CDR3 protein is CASSQDPKLVSYEQYF. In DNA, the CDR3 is TGCGCCAGCAGCCAAGATCCTAAGCTAGTCTCCTACGAGCAGTACTTC.

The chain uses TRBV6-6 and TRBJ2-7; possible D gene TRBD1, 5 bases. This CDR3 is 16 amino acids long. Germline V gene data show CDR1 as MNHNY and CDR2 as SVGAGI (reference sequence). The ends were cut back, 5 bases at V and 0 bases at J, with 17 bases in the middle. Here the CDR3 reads CASSKGSGQSSYEQYF. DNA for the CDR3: TGTGCCAGCAGTAAGGGTTCAGGGCAAAGCTCCTACGAGCAGTACTTC.

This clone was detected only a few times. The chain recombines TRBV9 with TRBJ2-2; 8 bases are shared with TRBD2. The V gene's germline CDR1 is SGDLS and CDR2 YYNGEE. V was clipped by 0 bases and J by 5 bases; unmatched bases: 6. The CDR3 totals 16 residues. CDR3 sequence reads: CASSVAGGVDTGELFF. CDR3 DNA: TGTGCCAGCAGCGTAGCCGGGGGGGTGGATACCGGGGAGCTGTTTTTT.

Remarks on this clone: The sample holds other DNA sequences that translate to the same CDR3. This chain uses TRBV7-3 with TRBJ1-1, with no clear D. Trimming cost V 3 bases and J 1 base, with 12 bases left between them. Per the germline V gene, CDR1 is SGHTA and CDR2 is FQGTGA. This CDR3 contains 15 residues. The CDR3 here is CASSLSRLANTEAFF. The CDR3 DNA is TGTGCCAGCAGCTTGTCCAGATTAGCGAACACTGAAGCTTTCTTT.

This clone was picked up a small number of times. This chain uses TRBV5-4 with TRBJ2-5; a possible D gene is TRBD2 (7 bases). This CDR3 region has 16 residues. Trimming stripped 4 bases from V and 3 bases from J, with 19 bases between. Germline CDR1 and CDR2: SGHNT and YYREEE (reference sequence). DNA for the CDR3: TGTGCCAGCAGCCAAGACGAGGCGGGGGCGGAAGAGACCCAGTACTTC. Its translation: CASSQDEAGAEETQYF.

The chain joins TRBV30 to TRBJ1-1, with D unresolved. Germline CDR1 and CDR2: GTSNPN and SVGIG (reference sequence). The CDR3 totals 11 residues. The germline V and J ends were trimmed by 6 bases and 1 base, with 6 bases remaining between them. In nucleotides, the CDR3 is TGTGCCTGTAGCACGAACACTGAAGCTTTCTTT. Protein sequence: CACSTNTEAFF.

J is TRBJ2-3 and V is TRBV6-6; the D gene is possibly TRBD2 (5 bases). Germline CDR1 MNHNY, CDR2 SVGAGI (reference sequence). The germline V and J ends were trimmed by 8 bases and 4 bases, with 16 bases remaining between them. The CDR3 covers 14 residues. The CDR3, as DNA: TGTGCCAGCGCCCCGGACTCCCAGCCAGATACGCAGTATTTT. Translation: CASAPDSQPDTQYF.

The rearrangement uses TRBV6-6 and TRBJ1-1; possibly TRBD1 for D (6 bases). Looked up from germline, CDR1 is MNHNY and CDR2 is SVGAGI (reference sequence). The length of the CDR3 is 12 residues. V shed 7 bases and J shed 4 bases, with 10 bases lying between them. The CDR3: CASNRVGTEAFF. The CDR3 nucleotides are TGTGCCAGCAACAGGGTAGGCACTGAAGCTTTCTTT.

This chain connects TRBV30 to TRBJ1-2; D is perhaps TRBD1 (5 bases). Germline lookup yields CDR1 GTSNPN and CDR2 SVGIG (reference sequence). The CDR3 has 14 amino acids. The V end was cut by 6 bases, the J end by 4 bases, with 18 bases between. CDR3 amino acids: CACPLLGGFYGYTF. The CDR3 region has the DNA TGTGCCTGTCCCCTCTTGGGGGGGTTCTATGGCTACACCTTC. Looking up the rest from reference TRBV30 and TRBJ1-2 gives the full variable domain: SQTIHQWPATLVQPVGSPLSLECTVEGTSNPNLYWYRQAAGRGLQLLFYSVGIGQISSEVPQNLSASRPQDRQFILSSKKLLLSDSGFYLCACPLLGGFYGYTFGSGTRLTVV.

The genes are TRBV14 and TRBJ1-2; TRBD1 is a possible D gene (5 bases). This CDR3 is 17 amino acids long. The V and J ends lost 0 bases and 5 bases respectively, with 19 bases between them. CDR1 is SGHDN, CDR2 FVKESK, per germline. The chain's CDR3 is CASSQESGTGNAYGYTF. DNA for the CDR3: TGTGCCAGCAGCCAAGAAAGTGGAACAGGCAACGCATATGGCTACACCTTC.

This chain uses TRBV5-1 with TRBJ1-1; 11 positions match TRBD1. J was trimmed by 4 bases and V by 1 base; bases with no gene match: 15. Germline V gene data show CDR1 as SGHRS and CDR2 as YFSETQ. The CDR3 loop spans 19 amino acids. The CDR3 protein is CASSLSHWRDRGYGTEAFF. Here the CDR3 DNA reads TGCGCCAGCAGCTTGAGCCACTGGCGGGACAGGGGGTATGGCACTGAAGCTTTCTTT. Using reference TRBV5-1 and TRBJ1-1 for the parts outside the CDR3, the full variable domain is KAGVTQTPRYLIKTRGQQVTLSCSPISGHRSVSWYQQTPGQGLQFLFEYFSETQRNKGNFPGRFSGRQFSNSRSEMNVSTLELGDSALYLCASSLSHWRDRGYGTEAFFGQGTRLTVV.

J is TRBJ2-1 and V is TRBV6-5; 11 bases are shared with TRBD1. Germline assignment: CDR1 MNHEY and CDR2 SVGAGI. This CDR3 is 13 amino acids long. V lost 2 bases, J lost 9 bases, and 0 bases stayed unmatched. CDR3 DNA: TGTGCCAGCAGTTACGGGACAGGGGGTGAGCAGTTCTTC. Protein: CASSYGTGGEQFF.

CDR3 in DNA: TGTGCCTGGAGTACGCCGGGACTAGCGTCCTACAATGAGCAGTTCTTC. This encodes CAWSTPGLASYNEQFF. The V gene is TRBV30, the J gene TRBJ2-1; 10 bases match TRBD2. The CDR3 length is 16 residues. V gave up 2 bases and J gave up 1 base; unmatched junction bases: 5. Germline CDR1 and CDR2: GTSNPN and SVGIG (reference sequence). Based on the CDR3 plus reference TRBV30 and TRBJ2-1, the full variable domain is SQTIHQWPATLVQPVGSPLSLECTVEGTSNPNLYWYRQAAGRGLQLLFYSVGIGQISSEVPQNLSASRPQDRQFILSSKKLLLSDSGFYLCAWSTPGLASYNEQFFGPGTRLTVL.

The CDR3 spells CASSLGTRGTGELFF. The CDR3 nucleotides read TGTGCCAGCAGCTTAGGGACTAGAGGCACCGGGGAGCTGTTTTTT. V is TRBV7-9 and J is TRBJ2-2; 7 bases are shared with TRBD2. The V and J ends lost 1 base and 4 bases, in that order; junction bases with no gene match: 3. This CDR3 is built from 15 residues. The germline CDR1 and CDR2 sequences are SEHNR and FQNEAQ (reference sequence).

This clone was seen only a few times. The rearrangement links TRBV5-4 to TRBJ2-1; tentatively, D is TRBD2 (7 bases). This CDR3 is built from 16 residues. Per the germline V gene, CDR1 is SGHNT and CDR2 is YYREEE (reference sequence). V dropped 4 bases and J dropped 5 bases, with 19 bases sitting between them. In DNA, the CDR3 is TGTGCCAGCAGCCTCCGAGGGGGGGGGCAGAACAATGAGCAGTTCTTC. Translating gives CASSLRGGGQNNEQFF.

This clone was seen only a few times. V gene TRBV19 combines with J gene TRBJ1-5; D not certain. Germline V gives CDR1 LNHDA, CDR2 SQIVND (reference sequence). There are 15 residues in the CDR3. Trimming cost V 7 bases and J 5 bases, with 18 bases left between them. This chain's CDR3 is CASIVDSSADQPQHF. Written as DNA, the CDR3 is TGTGCCAGTATCGTAGATTCTTCCGCGGATCAGCCCCAGCATTTT. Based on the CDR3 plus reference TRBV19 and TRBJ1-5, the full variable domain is DGGITQSPKYLFRKEGQNVTLSCEQNLNHDAMYWYRQDPGQGLRLIYYSQIVNDFQKGDIAEGYSVSREKKESFPLTVTSAQKNPTAFYLCASIVDSSADQPQHFGDGTRLSIL.

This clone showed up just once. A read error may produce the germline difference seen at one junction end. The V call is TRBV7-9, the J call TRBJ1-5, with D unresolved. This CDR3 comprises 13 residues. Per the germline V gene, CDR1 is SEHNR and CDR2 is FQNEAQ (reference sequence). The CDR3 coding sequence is TGTTCCAGCAGCTTATCCCCGAATCAGCCCCAGCATTTT. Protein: CSSSLSPNQPQHF.

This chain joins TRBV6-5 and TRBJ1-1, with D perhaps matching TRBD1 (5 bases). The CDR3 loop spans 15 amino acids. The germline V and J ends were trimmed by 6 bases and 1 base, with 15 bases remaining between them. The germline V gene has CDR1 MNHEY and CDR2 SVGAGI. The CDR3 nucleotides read TGTGCCAGCAGGATTCCGGGACTAAAGAACACTGAAGCTTTCTTT. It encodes CASRIPGLKNTEAFF.

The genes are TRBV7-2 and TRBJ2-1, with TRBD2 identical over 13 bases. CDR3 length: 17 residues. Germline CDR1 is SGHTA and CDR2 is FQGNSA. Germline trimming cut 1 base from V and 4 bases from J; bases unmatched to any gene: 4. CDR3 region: CASSLVSGLAGYNEQFF. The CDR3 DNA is TGTGCCAGCAGCTTAGTGTCGGGACTAGCGGGATACAATGAGCAGTTCTTC.

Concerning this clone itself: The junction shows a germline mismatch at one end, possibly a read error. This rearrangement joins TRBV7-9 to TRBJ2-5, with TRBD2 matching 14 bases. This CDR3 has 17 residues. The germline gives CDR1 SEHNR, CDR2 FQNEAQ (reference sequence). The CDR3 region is CSSSLWGTSGRGETQYF. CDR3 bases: TGTTCCAGCAGCTTATGGGGGACTAGCGGGAGAGGGGAGACCCAGTACTTC.

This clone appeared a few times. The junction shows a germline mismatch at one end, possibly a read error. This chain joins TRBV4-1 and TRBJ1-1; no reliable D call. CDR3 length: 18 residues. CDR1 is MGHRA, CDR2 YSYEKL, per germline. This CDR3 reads CASRQDLARVGWNTEAFF. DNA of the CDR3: TGCGCCAGCAGACAAGATTTGGCCCGGGTCGGGTGGAACACTGAAGCTTTCTTT.

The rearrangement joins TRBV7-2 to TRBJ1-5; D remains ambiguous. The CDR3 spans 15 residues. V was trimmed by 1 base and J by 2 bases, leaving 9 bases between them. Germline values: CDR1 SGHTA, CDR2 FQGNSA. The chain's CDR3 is CASSLDSSGNQPQHF. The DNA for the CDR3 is TGTGCCAGCAGCTTAGACAGCTCTGGCAATCAGCCCCAGCATTTT.

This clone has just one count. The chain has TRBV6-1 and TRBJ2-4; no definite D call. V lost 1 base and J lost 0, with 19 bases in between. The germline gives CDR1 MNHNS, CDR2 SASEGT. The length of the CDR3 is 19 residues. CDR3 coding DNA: TGTGCCAGCAGTGAAGAGGTTGGGCAGAATAAGGTAGCCAAAAACATTCAGTACTTC. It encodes CASSEEVGQNKVAKNIQYF.